The 3 T cell receptor beta chains reported below all come from one sample, sequenced in a study of blood T cell repertoires in COVID-19. Profiled with immunoSEQ multiplex PCR; TCRdb holds only in-frame clones, not every one. The data hold tens of thousands of clones, with around 85% observed a single time. Source material: peripheral blood. These receptors were taken from a human donor with active COVID-19. The donor label of this sample is uncertain.

The V gene is TRBV10-2, the J gene TRBJ1-2; D might be TRBD1 (6 bases). The CDR3 runs 13 residues. V lost 2 bases, J lost 8 bases, and 12 bases lay in between. The germline gives CDR1 WSHSY, CDR2 SAAADI. The CDR3 is CASSEDRFRGYTF. In DNA form, the CDR3 reads TGCGCCAGCAGTGAGGACAGGTTTCGGGGCTACACCTTC.

The CDR3 sequence is CASLRRGNGELFF. CDR3 DNA sequence: TGTGCCAGCTTGAGGCGGGGGAACGGGGAGCTGTTTTTT. The chain recombines TRBV6-5 with TRBJ2-2; the match to TRBD2 covers 7 bases. The V gene end was trimmed by 8 bases and the J gene end by 7 bases; junction bases not matched to a gene: 7. The CDR3 extends over 13 amino acids. Germline lookup yields CDR1 MNHEY and CDR2 SVGAGI.

CDR3 residues: CASSPGTIRPDTQYF. CDR3 nucleotide sequence: TGTGCCAGCAGTCCCGGGACAATTAGACCAGATACGCAGTATTTT. The chain carries TRBV6-2 or TRBV6-3 and TRBJ2-3; a weak D match, TRBD1 (6 bases). CDR3 size: 15 residues. CDR1 and CDR2 from the germline V gene are MNHEY and SVGEGT. V was clipped by 5 bases and J by 4 bases, with 16 bases between them.